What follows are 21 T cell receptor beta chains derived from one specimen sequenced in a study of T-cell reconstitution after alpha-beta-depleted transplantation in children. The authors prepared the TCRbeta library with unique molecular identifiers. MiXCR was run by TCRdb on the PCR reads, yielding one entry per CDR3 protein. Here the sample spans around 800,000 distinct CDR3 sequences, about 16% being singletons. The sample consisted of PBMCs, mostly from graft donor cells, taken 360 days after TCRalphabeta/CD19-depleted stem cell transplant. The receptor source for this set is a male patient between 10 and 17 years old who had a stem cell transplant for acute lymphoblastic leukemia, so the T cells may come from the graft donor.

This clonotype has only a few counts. CDR3 in DNA: TGCAGCGGAAGGACAGGCGACCGCTTTAATGAAAAACTGTTTTTT. Protein: CSGRTGDRFNEKLFF. The chain employs TRBV29-1 and TRBJ1-4, with TRBD1 matching 7 bases. The germline V gene encodes CDR1 SQVTM and CDR2 ANQGSEA. V lost 7 bases to trimming and J lost 4 bases; unmatched junction nucleotides: 12. The CDR3 spans 15 residues.

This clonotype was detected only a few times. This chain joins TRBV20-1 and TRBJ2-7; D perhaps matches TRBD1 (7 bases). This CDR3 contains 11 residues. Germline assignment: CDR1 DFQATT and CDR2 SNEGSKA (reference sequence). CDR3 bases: TGCAGCCCTGGAGGGGGCGGCGAGCAGTACTTC. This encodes CSPGGGGEQYF.

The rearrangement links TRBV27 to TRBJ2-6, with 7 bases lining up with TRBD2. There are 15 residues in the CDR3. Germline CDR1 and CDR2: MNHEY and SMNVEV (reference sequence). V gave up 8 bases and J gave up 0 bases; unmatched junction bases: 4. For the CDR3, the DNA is TGTGCCAGCCGGCGGGGGAACTCTGGGGCCAACGTCCTGACTTTC. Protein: CASRRGNSGANVLTF.

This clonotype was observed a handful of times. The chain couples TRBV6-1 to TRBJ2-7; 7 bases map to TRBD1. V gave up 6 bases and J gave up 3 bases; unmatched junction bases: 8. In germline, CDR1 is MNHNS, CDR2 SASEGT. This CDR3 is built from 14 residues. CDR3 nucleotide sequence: TGTGCCAGCAGCAATTGGGACAGAGACTACGAGCAGTACTTC. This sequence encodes CASSNWDRDYEQYF.

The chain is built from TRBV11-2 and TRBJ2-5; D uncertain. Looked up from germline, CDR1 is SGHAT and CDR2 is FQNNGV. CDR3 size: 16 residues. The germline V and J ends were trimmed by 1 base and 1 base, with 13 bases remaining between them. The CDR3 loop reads CASSLVLGAPQETQYF. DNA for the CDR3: TGTGCCAGCAGCTTAGTCCTTGGAGCGCCCCAAGAGACCCAGTACTTC.

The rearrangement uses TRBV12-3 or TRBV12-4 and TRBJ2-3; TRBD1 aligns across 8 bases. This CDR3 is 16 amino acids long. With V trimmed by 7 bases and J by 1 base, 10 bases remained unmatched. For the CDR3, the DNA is TGTGCCAGCATTGATCAGGGGGCCCCAGGCACAGATACGCAGTATTTT. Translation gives CASIDQGAPGTDTQYF.

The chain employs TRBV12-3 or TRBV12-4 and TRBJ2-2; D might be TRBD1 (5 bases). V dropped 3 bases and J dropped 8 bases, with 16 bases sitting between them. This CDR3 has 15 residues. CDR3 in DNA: TGTGCCAGCAGTTTGCGCCCGTCTGGGGCTGGGGAGCTGTTTTTT. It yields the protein CASSLRPSGAGELFF.

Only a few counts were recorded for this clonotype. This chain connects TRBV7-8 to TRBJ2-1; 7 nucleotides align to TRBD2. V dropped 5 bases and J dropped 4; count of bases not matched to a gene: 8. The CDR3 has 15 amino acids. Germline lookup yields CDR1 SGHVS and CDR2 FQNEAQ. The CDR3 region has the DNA TGTGCCAGCAGCCCGGGACTAACGCCGTACAATGAGCAGTTCTTC. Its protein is CASSPGLTPYNEQFF. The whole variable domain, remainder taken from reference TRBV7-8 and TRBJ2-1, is GAGVSQSPRYKVAKRGQDVALRCDPISGHVSLFWYQQALGQGPEFLTYFQNEAQLDKSGLPSDRFFAERPEGSVSTLKIQRTQQEDSAVYLCASSPGLTPYNEQFFGPGTRLTVL.

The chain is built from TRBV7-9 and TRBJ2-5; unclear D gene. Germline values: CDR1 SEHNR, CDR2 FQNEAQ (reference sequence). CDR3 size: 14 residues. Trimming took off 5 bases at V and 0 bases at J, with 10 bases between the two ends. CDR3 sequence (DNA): TGTGCCAGCAGCCGGCTAGAGCACCAAGAGACCCAGTACTTC. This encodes CASSRLEHQETQYF.

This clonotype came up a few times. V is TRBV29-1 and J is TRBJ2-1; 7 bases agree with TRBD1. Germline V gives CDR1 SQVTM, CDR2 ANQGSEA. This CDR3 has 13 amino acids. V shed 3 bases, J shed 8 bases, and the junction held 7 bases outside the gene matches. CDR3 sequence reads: CSVDDRGLDEQFF. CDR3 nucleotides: TGCAGCGTTGATGATAGGGGGCTTGATGAGCAGTTCTTC.

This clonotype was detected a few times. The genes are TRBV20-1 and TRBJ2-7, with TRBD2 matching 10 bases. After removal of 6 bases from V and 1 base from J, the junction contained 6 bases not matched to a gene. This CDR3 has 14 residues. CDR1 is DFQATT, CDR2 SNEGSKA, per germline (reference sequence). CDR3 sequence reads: CSAPGTSASYEQYF. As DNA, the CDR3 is TGCAGTGCACCCGGGACTAGCGCGTCCTACGAGCAGTACTTC.

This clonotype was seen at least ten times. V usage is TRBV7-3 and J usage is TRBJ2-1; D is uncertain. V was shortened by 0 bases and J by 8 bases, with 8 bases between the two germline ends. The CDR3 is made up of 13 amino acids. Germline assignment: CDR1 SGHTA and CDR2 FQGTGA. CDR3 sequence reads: CASSLTYDDEQFF. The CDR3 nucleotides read TGTGCCAGCAGCTTAACGTACGACGATGAGCAGTTCTTC.

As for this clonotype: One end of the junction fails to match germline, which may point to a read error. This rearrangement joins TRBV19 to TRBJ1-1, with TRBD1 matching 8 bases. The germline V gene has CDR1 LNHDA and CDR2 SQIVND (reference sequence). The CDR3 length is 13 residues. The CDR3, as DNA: TGTGCCAGTAGCATAGGGACAGGCTTAAAGGCTTTCTTT. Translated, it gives CASSIGTGLKAFF.

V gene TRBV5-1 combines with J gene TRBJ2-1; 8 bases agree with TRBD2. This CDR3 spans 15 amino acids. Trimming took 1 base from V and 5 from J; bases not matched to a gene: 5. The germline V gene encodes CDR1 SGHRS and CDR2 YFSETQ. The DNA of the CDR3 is TGCGCCAGCAGCTTGACGAGGACTAGCCACAATGAGCAGTTCTTC. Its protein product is CASSLTRTSHNEQFF. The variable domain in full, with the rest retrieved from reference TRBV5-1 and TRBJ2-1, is KAGVTQTPRYLIKTRGQQVTLSCSPISGHRSVSWYQQTPGQGLQFLFEYFSETQRNKGNFPGRFSGRQFSNSRSEMNVSTLELGDSALYLCASSLTRTSHNEQFFGPGTRLTVL.

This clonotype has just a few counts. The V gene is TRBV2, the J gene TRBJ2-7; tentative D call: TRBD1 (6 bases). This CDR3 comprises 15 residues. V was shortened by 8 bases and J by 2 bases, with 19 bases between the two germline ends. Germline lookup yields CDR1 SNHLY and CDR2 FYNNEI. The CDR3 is CASFVKISGAYEQYF. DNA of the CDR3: TGTGCCAGCTTCGTTAAAATATCAGGGGCCTACGAGCAGTACTTC.

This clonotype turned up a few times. CDR3 bases: TGTGCCAGTAGTATAGTGGGGACGGAAGAGACCCAGTACTTC. It codes for CASSIVGTEETQYF. V gene TRBV19 combines with J gene TRBJ2-5, with D perhaps assigned TRBD1 or TRBD2 (5 bases each). The CDR3 runs 14 residues. Germline V CDR1 and CDR2: LNHDA, SQIVND (reference sequence). Trimming pared 1 base from V and 3 bases from J, leaving 9 bases between. The variable domain in full, with the rest retrieved from reference TRBV19 and TRBJ2-5, is DGGITQSPKYLFRKEGQNVTLSCEQNLNHDAMYWYRQDPGQGLRLIYYSQIVNDFQKGDIAEGYSVSREKKESFPLTVTSAQKNPTAFYLCASSIVGTEETQYFGPGTRLLVL.

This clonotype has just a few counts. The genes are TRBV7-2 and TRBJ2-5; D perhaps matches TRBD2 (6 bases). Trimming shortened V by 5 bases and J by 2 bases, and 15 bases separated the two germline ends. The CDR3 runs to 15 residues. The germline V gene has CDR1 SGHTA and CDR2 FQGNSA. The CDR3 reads CASSPGWRGQETQYF. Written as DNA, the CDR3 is TGTGCCAGCAGCCCAGGGTGGCGGGGACAAGAGACCCAGTACTTC.

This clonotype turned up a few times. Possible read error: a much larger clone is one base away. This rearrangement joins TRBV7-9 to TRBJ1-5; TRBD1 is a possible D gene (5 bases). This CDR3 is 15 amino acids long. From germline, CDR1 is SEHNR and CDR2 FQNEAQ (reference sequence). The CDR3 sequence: CSSSLMGLANQPQHF. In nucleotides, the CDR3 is TGTTCCAGCAGCTTAATGGGACTGGCAAATCAGCCCCAGCATTTT.

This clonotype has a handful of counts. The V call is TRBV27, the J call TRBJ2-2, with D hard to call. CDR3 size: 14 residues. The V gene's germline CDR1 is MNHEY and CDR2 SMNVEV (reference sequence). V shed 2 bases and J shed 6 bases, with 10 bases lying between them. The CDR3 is CASSLSQGSGELFF. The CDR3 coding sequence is TGTGCCAGCAGTTTAAGTCAAGGATCCGGGGAGCTGTTTTTT.

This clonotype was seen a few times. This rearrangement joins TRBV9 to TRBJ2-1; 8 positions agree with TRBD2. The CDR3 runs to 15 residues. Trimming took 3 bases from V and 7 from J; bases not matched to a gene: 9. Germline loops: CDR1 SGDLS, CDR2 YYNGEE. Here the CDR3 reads CASSDPAGVGNEQFF. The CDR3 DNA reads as TGTGCCAGCAGCGACCCAGCGGGAGTGGGGAATGAGCAGTTCTTC.

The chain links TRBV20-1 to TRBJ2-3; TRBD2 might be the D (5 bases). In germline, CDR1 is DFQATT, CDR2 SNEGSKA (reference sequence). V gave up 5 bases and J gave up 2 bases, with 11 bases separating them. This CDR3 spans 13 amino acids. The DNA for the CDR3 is TGCAGTGCTTCCGAGCGGCTCACAGATACGCAGTATTTT. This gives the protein CSASERLTDTQYF.